The clone carrying this T cell receptor beta chain has a handful of counts. Its antigen is as yet unknown. The germline gives CDR1 ENHRY, CDR2 SYGVKD. The CDR3 has 14 residues. V was clipped by 7 bases and J by 6 bases; unmatched bases: 8. These data are taken from a study of T cells in Graves' hyperthyroidism and ophthalmopathy. In the study overall: Peripheral blood was collected at initial diagnosis, before any treatment. Study-level findings and limits: A model of 13 V-J pairs discriminated ophthalmopathy from stable hyperthyroidism. Clonotypes that were expanded in thyroid above 0.001 mostly appeared in blood too.

RNA transcripts served as the template for amplifying TCR beta CDR3 regions. TCR CDR3 regions were first amplified by RT-PCR with HTBI primers. TCRdb fed the multiplex PCR reads into MiXCR, producing one record per CDR3 protein. The table lists around 520,000 distinct CDR3 sequences, around 14% of them singletons. Cells are PBMCs isolated from over 7.5 ml of fresh blood. The sequenced sample consisted of blood. This receptor was obtained from a woman younger than 30 with Graves' hyperthyroidism. This chain uses TRBV10-3 with TRBJ2-1, with 8 bases fitting TRBD2. The CDR3 is CAITPGLVSNEQFF. The CDR3, as DNA: TGTGCCATCACCCCGGGACTAGTATCCAATGAGCAGTTCTTC.